Following are 21 T cell receptor beta chains from one sample sequenced in a study of technical replicates of blood from several donors. The data were produced by immunoSEQ multiplex PCR, yet TCRdb's version contains in-frame clones alone and is incomplete. The table lists around 74,000 clones, approximately 83% of them singletons. The specimen was PBMCs. These receptors came from a human donor in good health. Some clones in this sample may be carry-over from other donors' samples.

The CDR3 region has the DNA TGCGCCAGCAGCACCGGGACCGCAGGGGGCGGCTACACCTTC. Amino acid sequence: CASSTGTAGGGYTF. This chain uses TRBV5-1 with TRBJ1-2, with 8 bases that match TRBD1. The CDR3 is made up of 14 amino acids. With V trimmed by 4 bases and J by 8 bases, 10 bases remained unmatched. Germline V CDR1 and CDR2: SGHRS, YFSETQ.

This chain connects TRBV2 to TRBJ2-6, with 8 bases lining up with TRBD1. The J segment lost 0 bases and the V segment lost 10 bases, leaving 8 bases of the junction unmatched. The CDR3 consists of 16 residues. CDR1 is SNHLY, CDR2 FYNNEI, per germline. CDR3 sequence reads: CATRGLESSGANVLTF. In DNA form, the CDR3 reads TGTGCCACCAGGGGGCTGGAAAGCTCTGGGGCCAACGTCCTGACTTTC.

The chain combines TRBV18 with TRBJ1-3, with 10 nucleotides matching TRBD1. Germline V gene sequence: CDR1 KGHSH, CDR2 LQKENI. This CDR3 has 17 residues. With 3 bases clipped from V and 4 bases from J, the junction kept 9 bases outside the gene matches. CDR3 sequence (DNA): TGTGCCAGCTCACCGCGACAGGGGGCTTCAACCGGAAACACCATATATTTT. It encodes CASSPRQGASTGNTIYF.

The V and J genes are TRBV4-3 and TRBJ1-1, with TRBD1 matching 9 bases. The CDR3 loop spans 15 amino acids. Germline V gene data show CDR1 as LGHNA and CDR2 as YSLEER. Trimming removed 2 bases from V and 3 bases from J; junction bases left unmatched: 4. The CDR3 spells CASSQNRGQDTEAFF. The CDR3 nucleotides read TGCGCCAGCAGCCAAAACAGGGGGCAGGACACTGAAGCTTTCTTT.

This chain joins TRBV2 and TRBJ1-3, with D perhaps matching TRBD1 (5 bases). V gave up 6 bases and J gave up 0 bases, with 12 bases separating them. The CDR3 is made up of 15 amino acids. Germline values: CDR1 SNHLY, CDR2 FYNNEI. The CDR3 DNA sequence: TGTGCCAGCAGACCCGAGACAGTCTCTGGAAACACCATATATTTT. It is translated as CASRPETVSGNTIYF. Supplemented by reference TRBV2 and TRBJ1-3, the full variable domain reads EPEVTQTPSHQVTQMGQEVILRCVPISNHLYFYWYRQILGQKVEFLVSFYNNEISEKSEIFDDQFSVERPDGSNFTLKIRSTKLEDSAMYFCASRPETVSGNTIYFGEGSWLTVV.

The V gene is TRBV4-1, the J gene TRBJ2-7, with TRBD2 matching 9 bases. The junction had 4 bases not matched to a gene; V was cut back by 2 bases and J by 11 bases. This CDR3 spans 12 amino acids. Germline V gives CDR1 MGHRA, CDR2 YSYEKL. The CDR3 reads CASSQLGLAKYF. DNA of the CDR3: TGCGCCAGCAGCCAATTAGGACTAGCGAAGTACTTC.

This rearrangement joins TRBV7-2 to TRBJ1-1; D is perhaps TRBD1 (5 bases). The V gene's germline CDR1 is SGHTA and CDR2 FQGNSA. This CDR3 has 16 amino acids. The V end was cut by 4 bases, the J end by 1 base, with 16 bases between. In DNA form, the CDR3 reads TGTGCCAGCAGCTCACCTCGTTCAGGGTCGAACACTGAAGCTTTCTTT. Amino acid sequence: CASSSPRSGSNTEAFF.

This chain connects TRBV7-3 to TRBJ1-3, with a tentative D call TRBD1 (6 bases). The CDR3 consists of 14 residues. Germline assignment: CDR1 SGHTA and CDR2 FQGTGA. Trimming shortened V by 5 bases and J by 4 bases, and 12 bases separated the two germline ends. The CDR3: CASSPSGGGNTIYF. The DNA of the CDR3 is TGTGCCAGCAGCCCATCGGGGGGCGGAAACACCATATATTTT.

Only a few counts were recorded for this clone. This chain links TRBV10-1 with TRBJ1-1; 7 bases are shared with TRBD1. V was clipped by 0 bases and J by 11 bases; unmatched bases: 12. This CDR3 comprises 15 residues. Germline-derived CDR1 and CDR2 are WNHNN and SYGVQD (reference sequence). This CDR3 reads CASSESHPDRRDAFF. The CDR3 DNA reads TGCGCCAGCAGTGAGTCCCATCCGGACAGGAGAGATGCTTTCTTT.

The genes are TRBV4-3 and TRBJ1-2, with 8 positions matching TRBD1. Looked up from germline, CDR1 is LGHNA and CDR2 is YSLEER. V trimming: 2 bases; J trimming: 6 bases; junction bases outside the gene matches: 2. CDR3 length: 13 residues. In DNA form, the CDR3 reads TGCGCCAGCAGCCAACAGACAGGGGATGGCTACACCTTC. Residues: CASSQQTGDGYTF.

This clone was detected once. CDR3 in amino acids: CSVGQENSNQPQHF. DNA of the CDR3: TGCAGCGTTGGACAGGAGAATAGCAATCAGCCCCAGCATTTT. V usage is TRBV29-1 and J usage is TRBJ1-5; D is perhaps TRBD1 (6 bases). This CDR3 contains 14 residues. Between the trimmed V and J ends, which lost 4 bases and 0 bases, there was a span of 10 bases. The germline V gene has CDR1 SQVTM and CDR2 ANQGSEA.

The V call is TRBV6-6, the J call TRBJ2-5; tentative D call: TRBD2 (6 bases). The V end was cut by 2 bases, the J end by 0 bases, with 7 bases between. Germline V lookup: CDR1 MNHNY, CDR2 SVGAGI (reference sequence). The CDR3 contains 14 residues. The CDR3 DNA reads TGTGCCAGCAGTTACCGACTAGACCAAGAGACCCAGTACTTC. It translates to CASSYRLDQETQYF.

The chain links TRBV7-2 to TRBJ1-5, with 10 bases identical to TRBD1. The CDR3 runs to 14 residues. With V trimmed by 3 bases and J by 5 bases, 1 base remained unmatched. Germline V gene sequence: CDR1 SGHTA, CDR2 FQGNSA. CDR3 loop: CASSFGTGDQPQHF. The CDR3 DNA follows: TGTGCCAGCAGCTTCGGGACAGGGGATCAGCCCCAGCATTTT.

The chain couples TRBV4-3 to TRBJ1-2; 8 bases match TRBD1. Germline V gene sequence: CDR1 LGHNA, CDR2 YSLEER. The CDR3 contains 16 residues. Losses at the gene ends were 0 bases for V and 1 base for J; bases not matched to a gene: 4. CDR3 DNA sequence: TGCGCCAGCAGCCAAGAACCCAGGGGGCTTAACTATGGCTACACCTTC. This encodes CASSQEPRGLNYGYTF.

This clone showed up just once. This chain links TRBV5-1 with TRBJ1-6, with a possible D match to TRBD1 (6 bases). V was cut by 6 bases and J by 4 bases, with 11 bases left in between. This CDR3 region has 14 residues. Germline V gene lookup returns CDR1 SGHRS and CDR2 YFSETQ. The CDR3 sequence is CASTSDSYNSPLHF. CDR3 coding DNA: TGCGCCAGCACTTCGGACAGTTATAATTCACCCCTCCACTTT.

The chain links TRBV9 to TRBJ2-1, with 8 bases aligning to TRBD1. V lost 4 bases and J lost 8; bases outside the gene matches: 11. Germline CDR1 reads SGDLS; CDR2 reads YYNGEE. The CDR3 totals 15 residues. The CDR3 region is CASSPALGQVYEQFF. For the CDR3, the DNA is TGTGCCAGCAGCCCGGCCCTGGGACAGGTTTATGAGCAGTTCTTC. Using reference TRBV9 and TRBJ2-1 for the parts outside the CDR3, the full variable domain is DSGVTQTPKHLITATGQRVTLRCSPRSGDLSVYWYQQSLDQGLQFLIQYYNGEERAKGNILERFSAQQFPDLHSELNLSSLELGDSALYFCASSPALGQVYEQFFGPGTRLTVL.

This chain links TRBV5-1 with TRBJ1-4; TRBD1 matches 8 bases. Germline V gene data show CDR1 as SGHRS and CDR2 as YFSETQ. V was pared by 4 bases and J by 0 bases, with 5 bases of the junction left unmatched. CDR3 length: 16 residues. The CDR3 protein is CASSVQGATTNEKLFF. In nucleotides, the CDR3 is TGCGCCAGCAGCGTCCAGGGGGCTACAACTAATGAAAAACTGTTTTTT.

CDR3 DNA: TGTGCCAGCAGCCTGGGGAGCGTTGCGTTCTTC. Translating it yields CASSLGSVAFF. The rearrangement uses TRBV7-6 and TRBJ2-1; D perhaps matches TRBD2 (5 bases). The germline V gene has CDR1 SGHVS and CDR2 FNYEAQ. The length of the CDR3 is 11 residues. Trimming shortened V by 5 bases and J by 15 bases, and 14 bases separated the two germline ends.

The rearrangement links TRBV9 to TRBJ2-1; D gene unclear. The CDR3 spans 11 residues. Germline V gene data show CDR1 as SGDLS and CDR2 as YYNGEE. V shed 3 bases and J shed 7 bases, with 5 bases lying between them. The CDR3 DNA reads TGTGCCAGCAGCGCCTCGAATGAGCAGTTCTTC. Protein: CASSASNEQFF. The full variable domain, with the rest looked up from reference TRBV9 and TRBJ2-1, is DSGVTQTPKHLITATGQRVTLRCSPRSGDLSVYWYQQSLDQGLQFLIQYYNGEERAKGNILERFSAQQFPDLHSELNLSSLELGDSALYFCASSASNEQFFGPGTRLTVL.

The gene calls are TRBV10-3 and TRBJ2-3; TRBD2 aligns across 11 bases. Germline assignment: CDR1 ENHRY and CDR2 SYGVKD. The CDR3 contains 15 residues. V lost 5 bases to trimming and J lost 2 bases; unmatched junction nucleotides: 3. The CDR3: CAISRLAGITDTQYF. In DNA form, the CDR3 reads TGTGCCATCAGTAGACTAGCGGGGATCACAGATACGCAGTATTTT.

The chain couples TRBV7-2 to TRBJ1-5; a possible D gene is TRBD1 (6 bases). Trimming shortened V by 5 bases and J by 7 bases, and 15 bases separated the two germline ends. Germline V gene sequence: CDR1 SGHTA, CDR2 FQGNSA. The CDR3 spans 14 residues. CDR3 amino acids: CASSPHTGNQPQHF. CDR3 in DNA: TGTGCCAGCAGCCCACATACAGGGAACCAGCCCCAGCATTTT.